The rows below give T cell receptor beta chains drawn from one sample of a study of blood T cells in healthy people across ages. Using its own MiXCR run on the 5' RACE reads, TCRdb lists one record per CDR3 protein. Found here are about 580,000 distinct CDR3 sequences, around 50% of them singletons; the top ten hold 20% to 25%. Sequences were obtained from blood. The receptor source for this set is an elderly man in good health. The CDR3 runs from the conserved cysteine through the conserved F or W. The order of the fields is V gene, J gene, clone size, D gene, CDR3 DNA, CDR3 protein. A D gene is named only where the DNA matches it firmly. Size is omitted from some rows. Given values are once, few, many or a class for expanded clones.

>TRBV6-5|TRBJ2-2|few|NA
TGTGCCAGCAGTTCGGGTTTTGGGCGGGACACCGGGGAGCTGTTTTTT
CASSSGFGRDTGELFF
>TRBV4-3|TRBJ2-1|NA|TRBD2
TGCGCCAGCAGCCGAGCGACTAGCGGGGGCGACAATGAGCAGTTCTTC
CASSRATSGGDNEQFF
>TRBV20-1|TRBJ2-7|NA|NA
TGCAGTGCACCCTTGACTAGGGGCGAGCAGTACTTC
CSAPLTRGEQYF
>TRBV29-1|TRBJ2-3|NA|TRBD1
TGCAGCGTTCGGGACAGGGGGCGTGAAGATACGCAGTATTTT
CSVRDRGREDTQYF
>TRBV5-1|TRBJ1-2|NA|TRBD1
TGCGCCAGCTATTCGACAGGGGGCAACTATGGCTACACCTTC
CASYSTGGNYGYTF
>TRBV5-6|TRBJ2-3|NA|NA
TGTGCCAGCAGCAGAATCCCAGATACGCAGTATTTT
CASSRIPDTQYF
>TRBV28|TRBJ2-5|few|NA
TGTGCCAGCAGTCCAGGGGGGCCCCAAGAGACCCAGTACTTC
CASSPGGPQETQYF
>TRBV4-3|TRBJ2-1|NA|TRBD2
TGCGCCAGCAGCCAAGATCGGCTAGCGGGGATAAATGAGCAGTTCTTC
CASSQDRLAGINEQFF
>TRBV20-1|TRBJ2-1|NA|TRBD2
TGCAGTGCTAGTTTAGCGGGAGATGCGGGTTCCTACAATGAGCAGTTCTTC
CSASLAGDAGSYNEQFF
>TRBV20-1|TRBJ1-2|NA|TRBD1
TGCAGTGCTGGAGGGGCAGGGGGCGAAGGCTACACCTTC
CSAGGAGGEGYTF
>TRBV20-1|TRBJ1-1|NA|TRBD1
TGCAGTGCTAGAGACGACAGGGAAACTGAAGCTTTCTTT
CSARDDRETEAFF
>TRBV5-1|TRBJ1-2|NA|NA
TGCGCCAGCAGCTTGGACGGTTTGGGTGGCTACACCTTC
CASSLDGLGGYTF
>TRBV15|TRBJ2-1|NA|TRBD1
TGTGCCACCAGCGATCCGGGACAGGGCTACAATGAGCAGTTCTTC
CATSDPGQGYNEQFF
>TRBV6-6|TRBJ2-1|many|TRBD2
TGTGCCACCAAACTAGCGGGGGGGAGCAATGAGCAGTTCTTC
CATKLAGGSNEQFF
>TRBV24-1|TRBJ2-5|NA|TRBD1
TGTGCCACCAGTGGAATAACAGGGGGAGAGACCCAGTACTTC
CATSGITGGETQYF
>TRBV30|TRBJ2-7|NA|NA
TGTGCCTGGAGTGTACTGGGACCGGGGCTAGACGAGCAGTACTTC
CAWSVLGPGLDEQYF
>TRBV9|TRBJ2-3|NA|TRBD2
TGTGCCAGCAGCGTAGCTCCTAGCGGTTACACAGATACGCAGTATTTT
CASSVAPSGYTDTQYF
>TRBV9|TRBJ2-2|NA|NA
TGTGCCAGCAGCGTAAGCGGGGAGCTGTTTTTT
CASSVSGELFF
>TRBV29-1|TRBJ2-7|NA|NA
TGCAGCGTTGAGGGCGGCCCTACCTACGAGCAGTACTTC
CSVEGGPTYEQYF
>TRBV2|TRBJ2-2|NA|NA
TGTGCCAGCAGTGAATATATCGTGTCCGGGGAGCTGTTTTTT
CASSEYIVSGELFF
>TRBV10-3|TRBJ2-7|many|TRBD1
TGTGCCATCAGTGAGCCGGGACAGGGTAACGAGCAGTACTTC
CAISEPGQGNEQYF
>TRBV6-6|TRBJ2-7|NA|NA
TGTGCCAGCAGTTACACTCCGCCCCGACAGAGCTCCTACGAGCAGTACTTC
CASSYTPPRQSSYEQYF
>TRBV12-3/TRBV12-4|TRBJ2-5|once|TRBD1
TGTGCCAGCAATCTCATGGGACAGGGAGGGCGGGAGACCCAGTACTTC
CASNLMGQGGRETQYF
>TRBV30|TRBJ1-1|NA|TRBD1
TGTGCCTGTCCCGGGACAGGGTTGAACACTGAAGCTTTCTTT
CACPGTGLNTEAFF
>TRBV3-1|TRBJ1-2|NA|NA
TGTGCCAGCAGCCAAGTGGGGCTTCGGGATGGCTACACCTTC
CASSQVGLRDGYTF
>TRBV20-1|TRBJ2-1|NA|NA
TGCAGTGCACCCTCCGGTGGGTCCTACAATGAGCAGTTCTTC
CSAPSGGSYNEQFF
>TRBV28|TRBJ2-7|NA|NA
TGTGCCAGCAGTCACAGGATGGGGGCCCGGGGGTCCGAGCAGTACTTC
CASSHRMGARGSEQYF
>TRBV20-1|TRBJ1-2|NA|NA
TGCAGTGCCCGTAACGCCTATGGCTACACCTTC
CSARNAYGYTF
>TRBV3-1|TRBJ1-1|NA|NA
TGTGCCAGCAGCCACAACAGGAACCGGAACACTGAAGCTTTCTTT
CASSHNRNRNTEAFF
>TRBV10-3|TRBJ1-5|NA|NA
TGTGCCATCAGTGTTGGTGGCAATCAGCCCCAGCATTTT
CAISVGGNQPQHF
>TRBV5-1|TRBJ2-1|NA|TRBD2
TGCGCCAGCAGCTTCCTGACTTTGACTAGCGGGAGGGCCAATGAGCAGTTCTTC
CASSFLTLTSGRANEQFF
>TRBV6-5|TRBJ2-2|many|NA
TGTGCCAGCAAGAAGGGTTACCCTTCGAACACCGGGGAGCTGTTTTTT
CASKKGYPSNTGELFF
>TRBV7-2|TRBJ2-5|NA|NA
TGTGCCAGCAGCTTAGCGGGGGGAGGCTTCCAAGAGACCCAGTACTTC
CASSLAGGGFQETQYF
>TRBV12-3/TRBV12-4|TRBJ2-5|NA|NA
TGTGCCAGCAGGGAGGGGGGGCTCCAAGAGACCCAGTACTTC
CASREGGLQETQYF
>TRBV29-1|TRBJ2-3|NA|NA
TGCAGCGTTACTGGAGAGGGCGGAGGGACAGATACGCAGTATTTT
CSVTGEGGGTDTQYF
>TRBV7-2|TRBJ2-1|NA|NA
TGTGCCAGCAGCTTAGTAGGGGCGGCGGGTGAGCAGTTCTTC
CASSLVGAAGEQFF
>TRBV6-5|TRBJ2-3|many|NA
TGTGCCAGCAGTTCCCCCCAAGGGACAGATACGCAGTATTTT
CASSSPQGTDTQYF
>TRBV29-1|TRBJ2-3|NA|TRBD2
TGCAGCCTGGGACTAGCGGGAGGCGGCACAGATACGCAGTATTTT
CSLGLAGGGTDTQYF
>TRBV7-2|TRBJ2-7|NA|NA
TGTGCCAGCAGCTTAAGCCTGATCTCTAATCACGAGCAGTACTTC
CASSLSLISNHEQYF
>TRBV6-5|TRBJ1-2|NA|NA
TGTGCCAGCAGTCGCGGGGAGGGAGGCTACACCTTC
CASSRGEGGYTF
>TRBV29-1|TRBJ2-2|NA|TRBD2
TGCAGCGTTGAGACAGGACTAGCGGGAGTGTTGGGGGAGCTGTTTTTT
CSVETGLAGVLGELFF
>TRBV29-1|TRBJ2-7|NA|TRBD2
TGCAGCGCCGCTAGCGGGTCGTACGAGCAGTACTTC
CSAASGSYEQYF
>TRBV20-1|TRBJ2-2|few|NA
TGCAGTGCTAGACCTCATGCAGGGAACACCGGGGAGCTGTTTTTT
CSARPHAGNTGELFF
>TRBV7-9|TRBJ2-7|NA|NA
TGTGCCAGCAGCTTTGCGGGACTTTCCTACGAGCAGTACTTC
CASSFAGLSYEQYF
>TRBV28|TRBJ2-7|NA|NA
TGTGCCAGCAGTTTACCCGGGACGGCCTCCTACGAGCAGTACTTC
CASSLPGTASYEQYF
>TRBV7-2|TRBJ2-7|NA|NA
TGTGCCAGCAGCACCCTACAGCGGGCCGGCTACGAGCAGTACTTC
CASSTLQRAGYEQYF
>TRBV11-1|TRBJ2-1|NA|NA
TGTACCAGCAGCATCGAGCGGTCCGAGCAGTTCTTC
CTSSIERSEQFF
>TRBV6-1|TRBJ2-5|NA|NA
TGTGCCAGCAGTGTGACCGGGCCTCCGGGGGCAGAGACCCAGTACTTC
CASSVTGPPGAETQYF
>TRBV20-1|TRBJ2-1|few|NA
TGCAGTGCTAAGACGACTGAACTGGGGGCGGGCGTTGGTGTTGGGCAGTTCTTC
CSAKTTELGAGVGVGQFF
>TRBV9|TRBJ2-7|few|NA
TGTGCCAGCAGCGTAAGAGGTGGAGAGCAGTACTTC
CASSVRGGEQYF